This T cell receptor (beta chain) was captured by sequencing in a study of glioma-infiltrating T cells. Study findings and constraints: Gliomas, especially low-grade, showed above-expected tissue-blood divergence; non-neoplastic patients showed below. CDR3 overlap between tissue and blood was very small.

Regarding this clonotype: Its antigen is unknown. A junction end diverges from the germline sequence, so it may reflect a read error.

Using RNA template, CDR3s of TCR alpha and beta were amplified with iRepertoire arm-PCR. Tissue mRNA or PBMC total RNA, about 85-400 ng, went into one-step reverse transcription and amplification. TCRdb used MiXCR to reprocess the multiplex PCR reads, holding one entry per CDR3 protein. Of about 140,000 distinct CDR3 sequences listed, about two fifths are singletons. The sequence derives from a human donor with low-grade glioma or glioblastoma, undergoing nonglioma brain surgery, or in good health (not recorded which). Source material: glioma tissue, nonneoplastic brain tissue, or PBMCs (not recorded which).

The CDR3 reads CASRRRDGAGELLF. CDR3 DNA: TGTGCCAGCAGGAGGAGGGATGGGGCCGGGGAGCTGCTTTTT. The V gene is TRBV6-2 or TRBV6-3, the J gene TRBJ2-2; a weak D match, TRBD2 (6 bases). CDR1 and CDR2 (germline): MNHEY, SVGEGT. The CDR3 covers 14 residues.